This section outlines one TCR beta chain sequence together with its context. This entry is derived from a study of PD-1 blockade in classical Hodgkin lymphoma. This CDR3 contains 18 residues. CDR1 is SGHRS, CDR2 YFSETQ, per germline. V lost 4 bases and J lost 0, with 20 bases in between. No patient escaped relapse after autologous stem cell transplantation, and brentuximab vedotin exposure varied. The assay was immunoSEQ multiplex PCR, and TCRdb's table has in-frame clones only and misses some. Among about 110,000 clones listed, about nine tenths were seen once. V usage is TRBV5-1 and J usage is TRBJ2-1, with D perhaps matching TRBD1 (6 bases). This sequence originates from a human donor with classical Hodgkin lymphoma. Sequencing was performed on peripheral blood mononuclear cells (PBMCs), taken before the second cycle of nivolumab. The DNA of the CDR3 is TGCGCCAGCAGCCGTGGGGGCCAACTAGGACTCTCCTACAATGAGCAGTTCTTC. Encoded protein: CASSRGGQLGLSYNEQFF.